This TCR beta chain comes out of a study of control samples from healthy donors and cancer patients. Profiled with immunoSEQ multiplex PCR; TCRdb holds only in-frame clones, not every one. The table has about 110,000 clones, approximately 80% seen once. Trimming at V came to 6 bases and at J to 5 bases, leaving 3 bases not matched to a gene. The germline gives CDR1 LGHDT, CDR2 YNNKEL (reference sequence). This CDR3 spans 12 amino acids. Input material: blood. The TCR sequence derives from a man between 18 and 29 years old in good health. The chain employs TRBV3-1 (or the pseudogene TRBV3-2) and TRBJ1-1; 7 bases line up with TRBD1. This CDR3 reads CASRGGLTEAFF. The CDR3 nucleotides are TGTGCCAGCAGAGGGGGCTTAACTGAAGCTTTCTTT.